Listed below are T cell receptor beta chains from one sample, sequenced in a study of cytomegalovirus exposure and HLA in healthy donors. Assay: immunoSEQ multiplex PCR; the TCRdb copy retains only in-frame clones and omits some. Here the sample spans a few hundred thousand clones, 65% to 80% being singletons. The sample consisted of PBMCs. The receptors stem from a girl aged 2-10 years in good health and CMV-seronegative. Both conserved end residues are part of each CDR3. The D gene is left open where the match is weak. Size tells how often a clone was seen (once, few, many) or the class of an expanded clone, and some rows leave it out.

clone size,D gene,V gene,J gene,CDR3 DNA,CDR3 protein
.,.,TRBV11-3,TRBJ2-1,TGTGCCAGCAGCTTAGACGGTCCGGGGGACAATGAGCAGTTCTTC,CASSLDGPGDNEQFF
.,TRBD2,TRBV6-1,TRBJ2-3,TGTGCCAGCAGTGAATTAGCGGGATCTCGGACAGATACGCAGTATTTT,CASSELAGSRTDTQYF
.,.,TRBV13,TRBJ2-7,TGTGCCAGCAGCTTTGAGATTAGCTCCTACGAGCAGTACTTC,CASSFEISSYEQYF
once,TRBD1,TRBV2,TRBJ2-1,TGTGCCAGCAGTGAAGCCCCGTACAGGGGAAGCGGCAATGAGCAGTTCTTC,CASSEAPYRGSGNEQFF
once,TRBD1,TRBV27,TRBJ2-6,TGTGCCAGCAGTTTACAGGGGGTCCCTGGGGCCAACGTCCTGACTTTC,CASSLQGVPGANVLTF
.,TRBD1,TRBV18,TRBJ2-7,TGTGCCAGCTCATGGACAGGGACCTACGAGCAGTACTTC,CASSWTGTYEQYF
few,TRBD2,TRBV18,TRBJ2-3,TGTGCCAGCTCACCGGACCGAGGGAGGGCCCTCTCGGACCATACGCAGTATTTT,CASSPDRGRALSDHTQYF
few,.,TRBV5-3,TRBJ1-5,TGTGCCAGAAGCTTGGCCGGTGCAATACCTAGCAATCAGCCCCAGCATTTT,CARSLAGAIPSNQPQHF
.,.,TRBV6-5,TRBJ2-5,TGTGCCAGCACCGGAGAGACCCAGTACTTC,CASTGETQYF
.,.,TRBV7-2,TRBJ2-4,TGTGCCAGCAGCTTAGATCAGGGCGGCATTCAGTACTTC,CASSLDQGGIQYF
.,TRBD1,TRBV6-5,TRBJ1-2,TGTGCCAGCGCTGGAAGGGGGCTTCGGGATGGCTACACCTTC,CASAGRGLRDGYTF
.,TRBD2,TRBV9,TRBJ2-7,TGTGCCAGCAGCGCGCCCTCGACTAGCGCCGAGCAGTACTTC,CASSAPSTSAEQYF
.,.,TRBV5-4,TRBJ1-1,TGTGCCAGCAGCTTGGGGCAGGACACTGAAGCTTTCTTT,CASSLGQDTEAFF
.,TRBD1,TRBV19,TRBJ1-1,TGTGCCAGTAGTATAGGGACAGGGGGCGCGGTCACTGAAGCTTTCTTT,CASSIGTGGAVTEAFF
.,TRBD2,TRBV2,TRBJ2-7,TGTGCCATCCGGGAGGATTACGAGCAGTACTTC,CAIREDYEQYF
once,TRBD1,TRBV5-6,TRBJ2-3,TGTGCCAGCAGCTCGTGGGGCAGGGGGCGATCAGATACGCAGTATTTT,CASSSWGRGRSDTQYF
.,.,TRBV10-3,TRBJ2-2,TGTGCCATCAGTGAGTGGGGGCTCGCCGGGGAGCTGTTTTTT,CAISEWGLAGELFF
few,.,TRBV27,TRBJ2-7,TGTGCCAGCAGTTTCCCTGGACAGACAGAAGAGCAGTACTTC,CASSFPGQTEEQYF
.,TRBD1,TRBV7-6,TRBJ2-7,TGTGCCAGCAGCTCAGACAGGGGGCTTTCCTACGAGCAGTACTTC,CASSSDRGLSYEQYF
.,.,TRBV5-5,TRBJ1-2,TGTGCCAGCAGCTTGGGGCGCGGCAGGGTAGTGGGCTACACCTTC,CASSLGRGRVVGYTF
.,TRBD2,TRBV6-1,TRBJ2-2,TGTGCCAGCAGTGAAATTCCAGCGGGAGTTCTCGGGGAGCTGTTTTTT,CASSEIPAGVLGELFF
.,TRBD2,TRBV11-2,TRBJ2-1,TGTGCCAGCAGCTCCCAGGAAGCGGGAGGCCTCAGCTCCTACAATGAGCAGTTCTTC,CASSSQEAGGLSSYNEQFF
.,.,TRBV5-5,TRBJ1-4,TGTGCCAGCAGATTTGAGACATGGGATGAAAAACTGTTTTTT,CASRFETWDEKLFF
.,.,TRBV15,TRBJ2-2,TGTGCCACCAGCAGAGGACAGGTGAACACCGGGGAGCTGTTTTTT,CATSRGQVNTGELFF
.,.,TRBV7-9,TRBJ1-1,TGTGCCAGCAGCTTAGTTAGCCCGGGTACTGAAGCTTTCTTT,CASSLVSPGTEAFF
.,TRBD1,TRBV9,TRBJ1-4,TGTGCCAGCAGCGTCCAACAGGGGAATAATGAAAAACTGTTTTTT,CASSVQQGNNEKLFF
.,.,TRBV6-5,TRBJ1-1,TGTGCCAGCAGCCCGGGGGGAATGGGGAAGCGAGCTTTCTTT,CASSPGGMGKRAFF
.,.,TRBV7-8,TRBJ1-2,TGTGCCAGCAGCTTAGGTCGGGCAGGGCATGGCTACACCTTC,CASSLGRAGHGYTF
few,.,TRBV9,TRBJ1-1,TGTGCCAGCTCAAAGGCGGATGGCACTGAAGCTTTCTTT,CASSKADGTEAFF
.,TRBD1,TRBV6-1,TRBJ1-1,TGTGCCAGCAGCTACAGGGGAGTAAACACTGAAGCTTTCTTT,CASSYRGVNTEAFF
once,TRBD1,TRBV13,TRBJ1-3,TGTGCCAGCAGCTCCGGGACAGGGCGAGGAAACACCATATATTTT,CASSSGTGRGNTIYF
once,.,TRBV29-1,TRBJ2-1,TGCAGCGTTGGATTACGCATAGGACTGGGTGAGCAGTTCTTC,CSVGLRIGLGEQFF
.,TRBD1,TRBV19,TRBJ1-1,TGTGCCAGTAGAACTCCGGACAGGTTCTCTGAAGCTTTCTTT,CASRTPDRFSEAFF
.,.,TRBV12-5,TRBJ2-2,TGTGCTAGTGGTTCCCTCCTTGGGGGGAACGGGGAGCTGTTTTTT,CASGSLLGGNGELFF
.,TRBD1,TRBV5-5,TRBJ1-5,TGTGCCAGCAGCCCGTTACAGGGGGACAATCAGCCCCAGCATTTT,CASSPLQGDNQPQHF
.,.,TRBV19,TRBJ2-3,TGTGCCAGTAGTATCCATCGCACAGATACGCAGTATTTT,CASSIHRTDTQYF
.,.,TRBV7-8,TRBJ2-3,TGTGCCAGCAGCTTTCCTGGATTTGGGAGGAGCACAGATACGCAGTATTTT,CASSFPGFGRSTDTQYF
.,.,TRBV29-1,TRBJ1-2,TGCAGCGTTCCGATTGGGGGGACCCACTATGGCTACACCTTC,CSVPIGGTHYGYTF
.,TRBD1,TRBV11-2,TRBJ1-1,TGTGCCAGCAGCCCTGACAGGGACACTGAAGCTTTCTTT,CASSPDRDTEAFF
.,.,TRBV11-2,TRBJ1-4,TGTGCCAGCAGCTTAGGGGGAGGTGATGAAAAACTGTTTTTT,CASSLGGGDEKLFF
.,TRBD2,TRBV5-1,TRBJ2-7,TGCGCCAGCAGCGGGGGGGACTACGAGCAGTACTTC,CASSGGDYEQYF
few,.,TRBV18,TRBJ1-5,TGTGCCAGCTCACCACAATGGGACTCCAATCAGCCCCAGCATTTT,CASSPQWDSNQPQHF
.,.,TRBV19,TRBJ2-5,TGTGCCAGTAGTATTTACGGAGGGGCGGAGACCCAGTACTTC,CASSIYGGAETQYF
.,.,TRBV10-3,TRBJ2-5,TGTGCCATCAGTGACCAGACAGTGTTGCAAGAGACCCAGTACTTC,CAISDQTVLQETQYF
.,.,TRBV4-2,TRBJ1-5,TGTGCCAGCAGCCAAGATTTGGCGGGGAATCAGCCCCAGCATTTT,CASSQDLAGNQPQHF
.,.,TRBV19,TRBJ1-3,TGTGCCAGTAGTGCAAGGGGGATGACTGGAAACACCATATATTTT,CASSARGMTGNTIYF
.,TRBD2,TRBV19,TRBJ2-1,TGTGCCAGTAGTATAGATTTCGGGGGGGCTTACAATGAGCAGTTCTTC,CASSIDFGGAYNEQFF
once,.,TRBV30,TRBJ2-7,TGTGCCTGGAGTGTAATAGTTCGGGGGAGCTCCTACGAGCAGTACTTC,CAWSVIVRGSSYEQYF